Listed below are T cell receptor beta chains from one sample, sequenced in a study of naive and memory T cell subsets. A single record per CDR3 protein comes from TCRdb applying MiXCR to the UMI-ligation and nested PCR reads. The table includes around 83,000 distinct CDR3 sequences, about 11% detected once. Specimen: naive CD4+ T cells from blood. The source is a human donor in good health. The CDR3 runs from the conserved cysteine through the conserved F or W. The order of the fields is J gene, D gene, V gene, clone size, CDR3 protein, CDR3 DNA. The D gene is left open where the match is weak. Only some rows state a clone size, as once, few, many or a class for expanded clones.

TRBJ2-1	TRBD2	TRBV7-8	many	CASSLRLAGAYNEQFF	TGTGCCAGCAGCTTACGACTAGCGGGGGCATACAATGAGCAGTTCTTC
TRBJ1-2	NA	TRBV3-1	few	CASSRQTIYGYTF	TGTGCCAGCAGCCGACAGACAATCTATGGCTACACCTTC
TRBJ2-3	NA	TRBV28	many	CASTDNTDTQYF	TGTGCCAGCACCGATAACACAGATACGCAGTATTTT
TRBJ1-4	NA	TRBV6-6	NA	CASSRDTATNEKLFF	TGTGCCAGCAGTCGGGACACGGCAACTAATGAAAAACTGTTTTTT
TRBJ1-6	NA	TRBV27	many	CASSLYWRGNNNSPLHF	TGTGCCAGCAGTTTATATTGGAGGGGGAACAATAATTCACCCCTCCACTTT
TRBJ2-5	NA	TRBV5-4	NA	CASTQRGRETQYF	TGTGCCAGCACCCAGAGGGGGAGGGAGACCCAGTACTTC
TRBJ2-7	NA	TRBV12-3/TRBV12-4	few	CASGGTSLLGGRGYYEQYF	TGTGCCAGCGGTGGAACCAGTTTACTCGGGGGACGGGGCTACTACGAGCAGTACTTC
TRBJ2-5	TRBD2	TRBV19	few	CASSSGRATGLAGSRETQYF	TGTGCCAGTAGTAGTGGAAGGGCGACAGGACTAGCGGGGTCGCGGGAGACCCAGTACTTC
TRBJ2-3	NA	TRBV7-2	many	CASSLSRSTDTQYF	TGTGCCAGCAGCTTATCCAGAAGCACAGATACGCAGTATTTT
TRBJ2-2	TRBD2	TRBV24-1	NA	CATSDFGTSGENTGELFF	TGTGCCACCAGTGATTTCGGGACTAGCGGAGAAAACACCGGGGAGCTGTTTTTT
TRBJ2-1	NA	TRBV20-1	many	CSASDKGSEQFF	TGCAGTGCTAGCGATAAGGGCTCTGAGCAGTTCTTC
TRBJ1-6	NA	TRBV7-9	few	CASSLELESPLHF	TGTGCCAGCAGCCTCGAATTGGAGTCACCCCTCCACTTT
TRBJ1-3	NA	TRBV20-1	NA	CSASRDDSGNTIYF	TGCAGTGCCAGCAGGGATGATTCGGGAAACACCATATATTTT
TRBJ2-1	TRBD2	TRBV30	NA	CACSRGLAVYNEQFF	TGTGCCTGTTCTAGGGGACTAGCGGTCTACAATGAGCAGTTCTTC
TRBJ2-7	NA	TRBV7-2	many	CASSLDRDARGEQYF	TGTGCCAGCAGCCTCGACCGGGACGCCAGAGGCGAGCAGTACTTC
TRBJ1-4	NA	TRBV27	NA	CASSLTGPKEKLFF	TGTGCCAGCAGTCTAACAGGGCCAAAGGAAAAACTGTTTTTT
TRBJ1-5	NA	TRBV30	few	CAWSWGGGAQPQHF	TGTGCCTGGAGTTGGGGCGGGGGGGCTCAGCCCCAGCATTTT